The subject of this entry is one TCR beta chain. Antigen: not known. These data belong to a study of cytomegalovirus exposure and HLA in healthy donors. General study findings and limits: Earlier results showed most TCR beta V segments being productive about 87% or about 30% of the time.

The primer mix had 60 Vbeta and 13 Jbeta primers. Generated by immunoSEQ multiplex PCR, the TCRdb table keeps only in-frame clones and is missing some. The profile covers 250,000 or so clones, with 80% to 95% appearing a single time and about 1.7% taken by the ten largest. Germline CDR1 and CDR2: MNHEY and SMNVEV (reference sequence). This CDR3 contains 16 residues. With 7 bases removed from V and 0 bases from J, the gap between germline ends came to 15 bases. The specimen was PBMCs. This clonotype originated in a girl aged 2 to 9 in good health and CMV-seronegative. The J gene is TRBJ1-4, the V gene TRBV27; a possible D gene is TRBD1 (5 bases). The CDR3 DNA sequence: TGTGCCAGCACAAAACTATGGGGCGCAACTAATGAAAAACTGTTTTTT. Amino acids: CASTKLWGATNEKLFF.